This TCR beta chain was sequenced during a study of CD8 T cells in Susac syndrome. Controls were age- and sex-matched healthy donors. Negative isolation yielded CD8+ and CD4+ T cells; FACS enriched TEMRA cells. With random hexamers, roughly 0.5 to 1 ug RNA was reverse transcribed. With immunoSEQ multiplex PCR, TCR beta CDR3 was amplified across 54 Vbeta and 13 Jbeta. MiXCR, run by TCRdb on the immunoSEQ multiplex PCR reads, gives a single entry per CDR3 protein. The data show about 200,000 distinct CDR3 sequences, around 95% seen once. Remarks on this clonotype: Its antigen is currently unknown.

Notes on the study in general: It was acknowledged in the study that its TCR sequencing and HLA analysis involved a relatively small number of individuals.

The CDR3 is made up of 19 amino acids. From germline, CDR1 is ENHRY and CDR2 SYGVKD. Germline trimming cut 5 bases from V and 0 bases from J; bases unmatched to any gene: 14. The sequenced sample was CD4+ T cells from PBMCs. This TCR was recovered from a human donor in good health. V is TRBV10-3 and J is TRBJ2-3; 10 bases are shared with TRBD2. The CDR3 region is CAISRDASGGETSTDTQYF. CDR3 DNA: TGTGCCATCAGTCGCGACGCGAGCGGGGGGGAGACTAGCACAGATACGCAGTATTTT.